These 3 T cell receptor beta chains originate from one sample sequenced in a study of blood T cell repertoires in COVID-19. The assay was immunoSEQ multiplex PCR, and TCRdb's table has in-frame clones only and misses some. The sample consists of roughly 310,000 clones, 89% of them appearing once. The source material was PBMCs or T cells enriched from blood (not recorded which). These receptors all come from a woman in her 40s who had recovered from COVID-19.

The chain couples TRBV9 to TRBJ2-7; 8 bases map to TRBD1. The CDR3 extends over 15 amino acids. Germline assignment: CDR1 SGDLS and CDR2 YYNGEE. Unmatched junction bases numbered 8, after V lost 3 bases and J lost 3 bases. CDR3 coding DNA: TGTGCCAGCAGCGCAGGGACAGGTCCCATCTACGAGCAGTACTTC. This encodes CASSAGTGPIYEQYF.

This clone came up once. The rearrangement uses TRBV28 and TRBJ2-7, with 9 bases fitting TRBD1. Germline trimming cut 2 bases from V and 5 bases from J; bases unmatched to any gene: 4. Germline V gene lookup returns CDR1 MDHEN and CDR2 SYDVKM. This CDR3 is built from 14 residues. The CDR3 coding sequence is TGTGCCAGCAGTTTAGTAGACAGGGGGGACGAGCAGTACTTC. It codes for CASSLVDRGDEQYF.

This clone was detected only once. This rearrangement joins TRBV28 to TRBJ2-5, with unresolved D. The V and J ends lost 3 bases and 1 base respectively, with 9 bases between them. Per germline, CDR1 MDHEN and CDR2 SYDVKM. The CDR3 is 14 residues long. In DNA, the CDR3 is TGTGCCAGCAGTTTGGGTCAGCGCCAAGAGACCCAGTACTTC. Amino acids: CASSLGQRQETQYF.